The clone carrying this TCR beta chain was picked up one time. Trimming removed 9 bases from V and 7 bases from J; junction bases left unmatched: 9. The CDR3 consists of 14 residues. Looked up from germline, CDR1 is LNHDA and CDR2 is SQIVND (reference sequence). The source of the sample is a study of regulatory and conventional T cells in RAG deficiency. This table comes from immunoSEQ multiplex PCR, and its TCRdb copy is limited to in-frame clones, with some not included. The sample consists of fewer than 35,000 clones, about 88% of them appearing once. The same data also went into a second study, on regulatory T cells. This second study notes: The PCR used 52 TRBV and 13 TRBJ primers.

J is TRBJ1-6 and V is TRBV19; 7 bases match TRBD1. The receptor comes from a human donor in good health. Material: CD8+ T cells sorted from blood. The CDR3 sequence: CASGSTGTNSPLHF. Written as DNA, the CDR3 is TGTGCCAGCGGCTCGACAGGGACCAATTCACCCCTCCACTTT.